Listed below are T cell receptor beta chains from one sample, sequenced in a study of blood T cells in healthy people across ages. One entry per CDR3 protein results from TCRdb running MiXCR on the 5' RACE reads. The sample carries 550,000 to 750,000 distinct CDR3 sequences, 21% recorded once. The sequencing sample was made of blood. Receptors were obtained from a man between 70 and 80 years old in good health. Each CDR3 is given with its conserved first and last residue. The order of the fields is V gene, D gene, clone size, J gene, CDR3 DNA, CDR3 protein. The D gene is left open where the match is weak. Clone size is shown for a subset of rows, as once, few, many or a class of expanded clone.

v_call: TRBV7-3
d_call: NA
clone_size: many
j_call: TRBJ2-3
cdr3_nt: TGTGCCAGCAGTCTAGCGCACCGAGGGGATACGCAGTATTTT
cdr3_aa: CASSLAHRGDTQYF

v_call: TRBV5-6
d_call: NA
clone_size: NA
j_call: TRBJ1-5
cdr3_nt: TGTGCCAGCAGCTTGGCCGGGAGTAGCAATCAGCCCCAGCATTTT
cdr3_aa: CASSLAGSSNQPQHF

v_call: TRBV6-5
d_call: NA
clone_size: NA
j_call: TRBJ1-5
cdr3_nt: TGTGCCAGCAAACCAAACAGGGTTTACCAGCCCCAGCATTTT
cdr3_aa: CASKPNRVYQPQHF

v_call: TRBV12-3/TRBV12-4
d_call: TRBD2
clone_size: many
j_call: TRBJ2-1
cdr3_nt: TGTGCCAGCAGTCCACTAGCGGCCTCCTACAATGAGCAGTTCTTC
cdr3_aa: CASSPLAASYNEQFF

v_call: TRBV20-1
d_call: NA
clone_size: NA
j_call: TRBJ1-2
cdr3_nt: TGCAGTGCTAGAGATCTGGACTCGAGGAATGGCTACACCTTC
cdr3_aa: CSARDLDSRNGYTF

v_call: TRBV24-1
d_call: NA
clone_size: NA
j_call: TRBJ1-5
cdr3_nt: TGTGCCACCAGTGAACCCACGGGGCCCCAGCATTTT
cdr3_aa: CATSEPTGPQHF

v_call: TRBV12-3/TRBV12-4
d_call: NA
clone_size: many
j_call: TRBJ2-7
cdr3_nt: TGTGCCAGCAGCTTAGGACAAACCTACGAGCAGTACTTC
cdr3_aa: CASSLGQTYEQYF

v_call: TRBV11-2
d_call: NA
clone_size: NA
j_call: TRBJ1-4
cdr3_nt: TGTGCCAGCAGCTCCAGGGGAACTAATGAAAAACTGTTTTTT
cdr3_aa: CASSSRGTNEKLFF

v_call: TRBV14
d_call: TRBD1
clone_size: few
j_call: TRBJ2-1
cdr3_nt: TGTGCCAGCAGCCAATTACCGGGACAGGGGATGGATGAGCAGTTCTTC
cdr3_aa: CASSQLPGQGMDEQFF

v_call: TRBV4-1
d_call: TRBD1
clone_size: NA
j_call: TRBJ1-5
cdr3_nt: TGCGCCAGCAGCCAAGGACAGGGTAGGGGCCAGCCCCAGCATTTT
cdr3_aa: CASSQGQGRGQPQHF

v_call: TRBV6-6
d_call: NA
clone_size: few
j_call: TRBJ2-2
cdr3_nt: TGTGCCAGCACCCTAGCTAACACCGGGGAGCTGTTTTTT
cdr3_aa: CASTLANTGELFF

v_call: TRBV6-5
d_call: TRBD1
clone_size: few
j_call: TRBJ1-3
cdr3_nt: TGTGCCAGCAGTTACACCTCAGGGACAGTTGGAAACACCATATATTTT
cdr3_aa: CASSYTSGTVGNTIYF

v_call: TRBV10-3
d_call: NA
clone_size: few
j_call: TRBJ1-2
cdr3_nt: TGTGCCGTCTCGCCGGCAGGGGACGGCTACACCTTC
cdr3_aa: CAVSPAGDGYTF

v_call: TRBV7-2
d_call: TRBD2
clone_size: NA
j_call: TRBJ2-1
cdr3_nt: TGTGCCAGCAGCTTGACCGTTCTAGCGGGGGGAAATGAGCAGTTCTTC
cdr3_aa: CASSLTVLAGGNEQFF

v_call: TRBV15
d_call: NA
clone_size: many
j_call: TRBJ2-5
cdr3_nt: TGTGCCACCAGCAGAGATAACGGGGGCGAGACCCAGTACTTC
cdr3_aa: CATSRDNGGETQYF

v_call: TRBV20-1
d_call: TRBD2
clone_size: few
j_call: TRBJ2-5
cdr3_nt: TGCAGTGCAAGGACTAGCGTGCACCAAGAGACCCAGTACTTC
cdr3_aa: CSARTSVHQETQYF

v_call: TRBV3-1
d_call: NA
clone_size: NA
j_call: TRBJ1-1
cdr3_nt: TGTGCCAGCAGCCAACCAGGGCGGACTGAAGCTTTCTTT
cdr3_aa: CASSQPGRTEAFF

v_call: TRBV14
d_call: NA
clone_size: NA
j_call: TRBJ2-1
cdr3_nt: TGTGCCAGCAGTCAGTATAATTACAATGAGCAGTTCTTC
cdr3_aa: CASSQYNYNEQFF

v_call: TRBV12-3/TRBV12-4
d_call: TRBD1
clone_size: many
j_call: TRBJ2-1
cdr3_nt: TGTGCCAGCAGTGGGACAGGGTCCTACAATGAGCAGTTCTTC
cdr3_aa: CASSGTGSYNEQFF

v_call: TRBV12-5
d_call: NA
clone_size: few
j_call: TRBJ2-7
cdr3_nt: TGTGCTAGTGGGAAATACACCAAGGGTTCCTACGAGCAGTACTTC
cdr3_aa: CASGKYTKGSYEQYF

v_call: TRBV5-1
d_call: NA
clone_size: NA
j_call: TRBJ2-4
cdr3_nt: TGCGCCAGCAGCTTGGGACATGGCGGGAACATTCAGTACTTC
cdr3_aa: CASSLGHGGNIQYF

v_call: TRBV5-1
d_call: TRBD2
clone_size: few
j_call: TRBJ2-1
cdr3_nt: TGCGCCAGCAGCGCAGCGGGGGGTAGCTCCTACAATGAGCAGTTCTTC
cdr3_aa: CASSAAGGSSYNEQFF

v_call: TRBV7-2
d_call: TRBD1
clone_size: few
j_call: TRBJ2-3
cdr3_nt: TGTGCCAGCAGCCCGACCCAGGGGGCGGATACGCAGTATTTT
cdr3_aa: CASSPTQGADTQYF

v_call: TRBV20-1
d_call: TRBD1
clone_size: few
j_call: TRBJ2-2
cdr3_nt: TGCAGTGCTAGGGACAGGGGTTCCGGGGAGCTGTTTTTT
cdr3_aa: CSARDRGSGELFF

v_call: TRBV2
d_call: NA
clone_size: few
j_call: TRBJ1-1
cdr3_nt: TGTGCCAGCGCGGAGGGTGGGAGCACTGAAGCTTTCTTT
cdr3_aa: CASAEGGSTEAFF

v_call: TRBV29-1
d_call: NA
clone_size: NA
j_call: TRBJ2-1
cdr3_nt: TGCAGCGTTGTTCCCCCTAGCGTACGATACAATGAGCAGTTCTTC
cdr3_aa: CSVVPPSVRYNEQFF

v_call: TRBV4-1
d_call: TRBD1
clone_size: few
j_call: TRBJ2-5
cdr3_nt: TGCGCCAGCAGCCAATCGTCCAGGGGGCGAGAGACCCAGTACTTC
cdr3_aa: CASSQSSRGRETQYF

v_call: TRBV6-1
d_call: TRBD1
clone_size: many
j_call: TRBJ2-5
cdr3_nt: TGTGCCAGCAGTGAAGACAGGGGGTCGGGAGAGACCCAGTACTTC
cdr3_aa: CASSEDRGSGETQYF

v_call: TRBV12-3/TRBV12-4
d_call: NA
clone_size: NA
j_call: TRBJ2-4
cdr3_nt: TGTGCCAGCAGCATCGGGGGTAGCGTTGACATTCAGTACTTC
cdr3_aa: CASSIGGSVDIQYF